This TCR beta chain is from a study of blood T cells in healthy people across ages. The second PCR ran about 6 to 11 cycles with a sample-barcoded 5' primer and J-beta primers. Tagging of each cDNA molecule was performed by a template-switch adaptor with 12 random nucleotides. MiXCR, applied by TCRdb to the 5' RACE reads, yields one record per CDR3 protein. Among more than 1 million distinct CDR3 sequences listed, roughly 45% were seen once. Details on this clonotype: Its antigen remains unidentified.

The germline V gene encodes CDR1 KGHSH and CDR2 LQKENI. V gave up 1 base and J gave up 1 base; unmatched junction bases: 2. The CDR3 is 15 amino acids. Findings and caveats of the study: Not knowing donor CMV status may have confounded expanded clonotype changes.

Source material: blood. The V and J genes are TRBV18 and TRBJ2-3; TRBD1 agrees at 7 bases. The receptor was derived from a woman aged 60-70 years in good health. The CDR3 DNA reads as TGTGCCAGCTCACCACTTGGACAGGGCACAGATACGCAGTATTTT. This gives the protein CASSPLGQGTDTQYF.